Below, 10 T cell receptor beta chains from the same sample are listed, as sequenced in a study of T-cell memory formation after mild COVID-19. TCRdb ran MiXCR on the 5' RACE reads and lists one entry per CDR3 protein. The sample has approximately 500,000 distinct CDR3 sequences, around 27% seen once. Sequencing input: PBMCs or a T cell subset sorted from them (not recorded which). These receptors were collected from an adult woman who had mild COVID-19 (a few samples of this study predate the infection). Cell type and time point are not known.

This clonotype turned up a few times. This chain links TRBV20-1 with TRBJ1-5; 8 bases line up with TRBD1. This CDR3 region has 15 residues. Germline V gives CDR1 DFQATT, CDR2 SNEGSKA (reference sequence). V dropped 2 bases and J dropped 4; count of bases not matched to a gene: 7. The CDR3 reads CSARQSRQGNQPQHF. For the CDR3, the DNA is TGCAGTGCTAGACAGTCCCGACAGGGGAATCAGCCCCAGCATTTT.

This CDR3 is CASSLEGLAGQETQYF. CDR3 sequence (DNA): TGTGCCAGCAGCTTAGAGGGACTAGCGGGTCAAGAGACCCAGTACTTC. This chain uses TRBV11-2 with TRBJ2-5, with 12 bases identical to TRBD2. The germline CDR1 and CDR2 sequences are SGHAT and FQNNGV. The ends lost 0 bases at V and 2 bases at J; junction bases unmatched: 1. The CDR3 loop spans 16 amino acids.

This clonotype was seen a handful of times. The gene calls are TRBV7-3 and TRBJ2-7; D remains ambiguous. Germline loops: CDR1 SGHTA, CDR2 FQGTGA. The CDR3 has 14 residues. Trimming stripped 5 bases from V and 1 base from J, with 12 bases between. As DNA, the CDR3 is TGTGCCAGCAGCCCTGGGTCGGATTCCTACGAGCAGTACTTC. It translates to CASSPGSDSYEQYF.

This clonotype was counted only a few times. The V call is TRBV18, the J call TRBJ2-7; 9 nucleotides line up with TRBD1. There are 14 residues in the CDR3. The germline CDR1 and CDR2 sequences are KGHSH and LQKENI. J lost 6 bases, V lost 2 bases, and 5 bases had no gene match. This CDR3 is CASSPTGGDAEQYF. DNA for the CDR3: TGTGCCAGCTCACCAACAGGGGGCGACGCCGAGCAGTACTTC.

The V call is TRBV29-1, the J call TRBJ2-2, with D uncertain. The CDR3 spans 12 residues. Germline CDR1 is SQVTM and CDR2 is ANQGSEA. The germline V and J ends were trimmed by 4 bases and 3 bases, with 6 bases remaining between them. CDR3 amino acids: CSVVEHTGELFF. The CDR3, as DNA: TGCAGCGTTGTGGAACACACCGGGGAGCTGTTTTTT.

This clonotype was observed a handful of times. As DNA, the CDR3 is TGTGCCACCAGCAGAGACCCCAACCAAGAGACCCAGTACTTC. Its protein is CATSRDPNQETQYF. The chain uses TRBV15 and TRBJ2-5; no firm D call. CDR3 length: 14 amino acids. The V gene lost 0 bases and the J gene lost 0 bases, with 5 bases spanning the gap. Germline V gives CDR1 LNHNV, CDR2 YYDKDF (reference sequence).

This clonotype has ten or more counts. The chain combines TRBV29-1 with TRBJ2-3; TRBD2 aligns across 7 bases. The junction had 12 bases not matched to a gene; V was cut back by 6 bases and J by 6 bases. There are 14 residues in the CDR3. Looked up from germline, CDR1 is SQVTM and CDR2 is ANQGSEA. The CDR3 reads CSVNRRLASDTQYF. The DNA for the CDR3 is TGCAGCGTCAATCGGAGACTAGCATCCGATACGCAGTATTTT.

This clonotype appeared a few times. V and J are TRBV7-9 and TRBJ2-1; possibly TRBD2 for D (6 bases). V gave up 0 bases and J gave up 6 bases, with 18 bases separating them. The CDR3 runs to 17 residues. The germline V gene encodes CDR1 SEHNR and CDR2 FQNEAQ (reference sequence). CDR3: CASSLAPLAPPSNEQFF. In nucleotides, the CDR3 is TGTGCCAGCAGCTTAGCCCCACTAGCTCCCCCTTCCAATGAGCAGTTCTTC. Variable domain in full (rest from reference TRBV7-9 and TRBJ2-1): DTGVSQNPRHKITKRGQNVTFRCDPISEHNRLYWYRQTLGQGPEFLTYFQNEAQLEKSRLLSDRFSAERPKGSFSTLEIQRTEQGDSAMYLCASSLAPLAPPSNEQFFGPGTRLTVL.

The rearrangement uses TRBV7-6 and TRBJ2-1; 9 nucleotides agree with TRBD1. Germline CDR1 and CDR2: SGHVS and FNYEAQ. The V segment lost 1 base and the J segment 5 bases; nucleotides outside the gene matches: 15. The CDR3 runs to 19 residues. CDR3 sequence: CASSLDPLKTGTGNNEQFF. CDR3 bases: TGTGCCAGCAGCTTAGACCCTCTGAAAACCGGGACAGGGAACAATGAGCAGTTCTTC.

CDR3 sequence (DNA): TGTGCCACCAGTGATTTGGCAGCCCACGCGAACACCGGGGAGCTGTTTTTT. Its translation is CATSDLAAHANTGELFF. The J gene is TRBJ2-2, the V gene TRBV24-1, with D unclear. The CDR3 totals 17 residues. Trimming took 0 bases from V and 0 from J, leaving 10 bases between them. Germline CDR1 is KGHDR and CDR2 is SFDVKD.